The 7 T cell receptor beta chains below come from one sample, sequenced in a study of blood T cell repertoires in COVID-19 (dated by TCRdb to 2018 to 2020). Library creation used the immunoSEQ multiplex PCR assay. TCRdb provides this immuneACCESS table in a form limited to in-frame rearrangements. Some clones are lacking; in checked studies, under half of them reflect an unresolved V gene, and why the rest are absent is not known. The sample includes some 150,000 clones, with approximately 83% observed a single time. 8% of the sample is taken by the ten largest. Source material: peripheral blood. The receptors come from a woman aged 55-70 years with COVID-19, enrolled during active disease.

The chain couples TRBV18 to TRBJ1-1; D might be TRBD1 (5 bases). V was clipped by 2 bases and J by 10 bases, with 14 bases between them. CDR1 is KGHSH, CDR2 LQKENI, per germline. The CDR3 loop spans 13 amino acids. The CDR3 sequence: CASSPAELRGAFF. As DNA, the CDR3 is TGTGCCAGCTCACCAGCCGAACTAAGGGGAGCTTTCTTT.

The chain recombines TRBV6-5 with TRBJ2-7; D uncertain. Germline CDR1 is MNHEY and CDR2 is SVGAGI. V lost 5 bases to trimming and J lost 3 bases, with 14 bases between them. The CDR3 runs 14 residues. As DNA, the CDR3 is TGTGCCAGCAGTCCGCAGATCCGGGTCTACGAGCAGTACTTC. Translation: CASSPQIRVYEQYF.

The chain recombines TRBV2 with TRBJ2-2; 10 bases are shared with TRBD2. V was clipped by 6 bases and J by 4 bases; unmatched bases: 8. CDR3 length equals 16 residues. Germline V gives CDR1 SNHLY, CDR2 FYNNEI. CDR3 nucleotides: TGTGCCAGCAGGATAGCGGGGGGCCGGGGCACCGGGGAGCTGTTTTTT. Protein: CASRIAGGRGTGELFF.

The chain combines TRBV29-1 with TRBJ1-2, with a weak D call TRBD1 (5 bases). The length of the CDR3 is 14 residues. Trimming removed 7 bases at V and 4 bases at J, with 19 bases between. CDR1 and CDR2 from the germline V gene are SQVTM and ANQGSEA. The CDR3: CSAGPDFPSYGYTF. The CDR3 bases are TGCAGCGCGGGACCGGACTTCCCAAGCTATGGCTACACCTTC.

The rearrangement links TRBV29-1 to TRBJ2-1, with D possibly TRBD2 on 6 matching bases. Per the germline V gene, CDR1 is SQVTM and CDR2 is ANQGSEA. V lost 7 bases and J lost 3, with 16 bases in between. The CDR3 loop spans 14 amino acids. The CDR3, as DNA: TGCAGCGCTCCCCCCGGGACTGGCTACAATGAGCAGTTCTTC. Translating it yields CSAPPGTGYNEQFF.

The rearrangement joins TRBV4-1 to TRBJ1-2; no clear D gene. V was cut by 2 bases and J by 1 base, with 14 bases left in between. Germline assignment: CDR1 MGHRA and CDR2 YSYEKL. This CDR3 is 16 amino acids long. CDR3 sequence reads: CASSQPQQSLNYGYTF. The CDR3 DNA follows: TGCGCCAGCAGCCAACCCCAACAGAGCCTTAACTATGGCTACACCTTC.

V and J are TRBV4-3 and TRBJ2-1; D not resolved. The germline CDR1 and CDR2 sequences are LGHNA and YSLEER. Trimming removed 0 bases at V and 6 bases at J, with 9 bases between. This CDR3 spans 14 amino acids. The CDR3 spells CASSQEARSNEQFF. The CDR3 coding sequence is TGCGCCAGCAGCCAAGAGGCCAGGTCCAATGAGCAGTTCTTC.